The 2 T cell receptor beta chains in this list originate from one sample, sequenced in a study of blood T cell repertoires in COVID-19. Repertoires were generated with immunoSEQ multiplex PCR, while TCRdb's copy carries only in-frame clones and drops some. In the table there are about 190,000 clones, about 77% of which are singletons. The sequencing input was PBMCs or T cells enriched from blood (not recorded which). The receptors were sampled from a woman between 50 and 59 years old with acute COVID-19.

The rearrangement joins TRBV7-9 to TRBJ2-2, with unresolved D. V gave up 5 bases and J gave up 1 base, with 2 bases separating them. CDR1 and CDR2 from the germline V gene are SEHNR and FQNEAQ (reference sequence). The CDR3 spans 12 residues. Here the CDR3 DNA reads TGTGCCAGCAGCCTGAACACCGGGGAGCTGTTTTTT. Protein: CASSLNTGELFF.

This clone was observed once. The V call is TRBV27, the J call TRBJ2-2, with 7 bases fitting TRBD1. This CDR3 contains 16 residues. V shed 6 bases, J shed 3 bases, and the junction held 10 bases outside the gene matches. Germline V gene sequence: CDR1 MNHEY, CDR2 SMNVEV (reference sequence). This CDR3 is CASRRLGTDYTGELFF. CDR3 bases: TGTGCCAGCAGAAGACTTGGGACAGATTACACCGGGGAGCTGTTTTTT.